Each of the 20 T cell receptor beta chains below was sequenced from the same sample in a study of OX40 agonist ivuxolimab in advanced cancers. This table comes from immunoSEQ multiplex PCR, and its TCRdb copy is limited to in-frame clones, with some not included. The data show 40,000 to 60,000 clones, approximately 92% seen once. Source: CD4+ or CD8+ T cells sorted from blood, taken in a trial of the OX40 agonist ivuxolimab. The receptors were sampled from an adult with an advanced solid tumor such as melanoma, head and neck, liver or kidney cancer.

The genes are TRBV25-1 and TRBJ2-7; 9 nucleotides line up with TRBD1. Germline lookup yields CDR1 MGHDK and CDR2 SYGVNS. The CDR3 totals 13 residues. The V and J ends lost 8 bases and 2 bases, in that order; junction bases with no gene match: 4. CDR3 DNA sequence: TGTGCCAGCTCGGACAGGGGAGCCTACGAGCAGTACTTC. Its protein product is CASSDRGAYEQYF.

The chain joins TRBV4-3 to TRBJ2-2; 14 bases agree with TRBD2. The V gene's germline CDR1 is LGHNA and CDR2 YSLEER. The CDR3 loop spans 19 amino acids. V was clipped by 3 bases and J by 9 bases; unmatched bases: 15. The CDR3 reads CASSHYPGLAGVENRELFF. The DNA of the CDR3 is TGCGCCAGCAGCCATTACCCGGGACTAGCGGGAGTGGAAAATCGGGAGCTGTTTTTT.

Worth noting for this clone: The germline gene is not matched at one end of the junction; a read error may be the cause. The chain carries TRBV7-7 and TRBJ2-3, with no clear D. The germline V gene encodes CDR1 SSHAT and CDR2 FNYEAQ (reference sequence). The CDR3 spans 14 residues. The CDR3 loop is CASSRRGTADTQYF. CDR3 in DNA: TGTGCTAGCAGCCGGCGTGGTACAGCAGATACGCAGTATTTT.

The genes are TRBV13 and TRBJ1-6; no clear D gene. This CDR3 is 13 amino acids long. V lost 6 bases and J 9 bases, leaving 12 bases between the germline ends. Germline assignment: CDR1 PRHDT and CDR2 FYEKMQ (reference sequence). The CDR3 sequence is CASSPVGGSPLHF. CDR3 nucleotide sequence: TGTGCCAGCAGTCCTGTGGGCGGTTCACCCCTCCACTTT.

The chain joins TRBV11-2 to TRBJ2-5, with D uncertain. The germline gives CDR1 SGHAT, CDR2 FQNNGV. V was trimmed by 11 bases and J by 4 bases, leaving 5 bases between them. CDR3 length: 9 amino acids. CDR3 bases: TGTGCCCGCGCAGAGACCCAGTACTTC. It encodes CARAETQYF. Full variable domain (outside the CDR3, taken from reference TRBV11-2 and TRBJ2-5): EAGVAQSPRYKIIEKRQSVAFWCNPISGHATLYWYQQILGQGPKLLIQFQNNGVVDDSQLPKDRFSAERLKGVDSTLKIQPAKLEDSAVYLCARAETQYFGPGTRLLVL.

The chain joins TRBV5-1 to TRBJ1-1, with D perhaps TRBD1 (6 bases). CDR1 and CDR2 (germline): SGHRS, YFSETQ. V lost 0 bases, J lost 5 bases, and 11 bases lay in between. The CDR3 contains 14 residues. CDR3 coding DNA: TGCGCCAGCAGCTTGGCCAGGGGCGTAACTGAAGCTTTCTTT. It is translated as CASSLARGVTEAFF.

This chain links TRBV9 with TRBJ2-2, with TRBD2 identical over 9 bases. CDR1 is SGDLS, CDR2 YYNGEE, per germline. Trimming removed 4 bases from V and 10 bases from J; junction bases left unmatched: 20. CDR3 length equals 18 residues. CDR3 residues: CASSPRDSAGGGRAELFF. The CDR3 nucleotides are TGTGCCAGCAGCCCCCGCGACTCGGCGGGGGGGGGTCGTGCGGAGCTGTTTTTT.

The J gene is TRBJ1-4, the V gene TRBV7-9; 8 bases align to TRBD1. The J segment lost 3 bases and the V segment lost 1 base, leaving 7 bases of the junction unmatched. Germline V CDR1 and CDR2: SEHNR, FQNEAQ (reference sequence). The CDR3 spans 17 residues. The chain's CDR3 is CASSLDRRGLANEKLFF. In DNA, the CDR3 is TGTGCCAGCAGCTTAGACCGCAGGGGGCTTGCTAATGAAAAACTGTTTTTT.

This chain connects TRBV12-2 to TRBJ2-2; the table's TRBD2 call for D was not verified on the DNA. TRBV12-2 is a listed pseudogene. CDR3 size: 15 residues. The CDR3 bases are TGTGCAAGTCGCTTCCCTCGTGAGGGCACCGGGGAGCTGTTTTTT. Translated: CASRFPREGTGELFF.

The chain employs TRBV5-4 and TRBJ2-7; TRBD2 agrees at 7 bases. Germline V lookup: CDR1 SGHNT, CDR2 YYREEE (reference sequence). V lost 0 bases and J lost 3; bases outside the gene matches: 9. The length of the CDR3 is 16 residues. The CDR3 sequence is CASSLAGERGDYEQYF. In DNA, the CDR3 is TGTGCCAGCAGCTTGGCGGGCGAGCGGGGTGACTACGAGCAGTACTTC.

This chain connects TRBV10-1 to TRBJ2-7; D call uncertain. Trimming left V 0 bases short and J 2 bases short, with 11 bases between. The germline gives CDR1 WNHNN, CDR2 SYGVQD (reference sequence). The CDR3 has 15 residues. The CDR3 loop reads CASSESIAAAYEQYF. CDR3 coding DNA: TGCGCCAGCAGTGAGTCGATAGCAGCCGCCTACGAGCAGTACTTC.

CDR3 nucleotides: TGTGCCAGCAGCTTAGTAGAAGCCGGGGAGCTGTTTTTT. This translates into CASSLVEAGELFF. This chain links TRBV11-1 with TRBJ2-2; no reliable D call. V lost 1 base, J lost 6 bases, and 6 bases lay in between. The CDR3 runs to 13 residues. Germline CDR1 is SGHAT and CDR2 is FQDESV (reference sequence).

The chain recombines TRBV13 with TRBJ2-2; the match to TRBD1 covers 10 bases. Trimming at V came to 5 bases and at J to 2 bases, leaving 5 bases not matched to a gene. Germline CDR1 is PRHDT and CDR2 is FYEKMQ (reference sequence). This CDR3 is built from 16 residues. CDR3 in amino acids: CASSHRDRGNTGELFF. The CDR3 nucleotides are TGTGCCAGCAGCCACCGGGACAGGGGTAACACCGGGGAGCTGTTTTTT.

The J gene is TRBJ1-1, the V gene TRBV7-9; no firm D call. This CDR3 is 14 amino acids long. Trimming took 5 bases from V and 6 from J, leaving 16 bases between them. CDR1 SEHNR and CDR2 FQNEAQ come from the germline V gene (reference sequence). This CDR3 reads CASSATWGGPEAFF. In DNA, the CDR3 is TGTGCCAGCAGCGCCACCTGGGGAGGGCCTGAAGCTTTCTTT. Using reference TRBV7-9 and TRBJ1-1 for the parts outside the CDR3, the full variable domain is DTGVSQNPRHKITKRGQNVTFRCDPISEHNRLYWYRQTLGQGPEFLTYFQNEAQLEKSRLLSDRFSAERPKGSFSTLEIQRTEQGDSAMYLCASSATWGGPEAFFGQGTRLTVV.

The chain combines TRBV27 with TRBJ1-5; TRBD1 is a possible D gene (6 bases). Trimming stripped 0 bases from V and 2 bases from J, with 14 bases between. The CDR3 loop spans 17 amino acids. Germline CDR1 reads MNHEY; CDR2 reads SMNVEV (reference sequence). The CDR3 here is CASSLSPTGFGNQPQHF. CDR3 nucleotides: TGTGCCAGCAGTTTATCCCCCACAGGGTTCGGCAATCAGCCCCAGCATTTT.

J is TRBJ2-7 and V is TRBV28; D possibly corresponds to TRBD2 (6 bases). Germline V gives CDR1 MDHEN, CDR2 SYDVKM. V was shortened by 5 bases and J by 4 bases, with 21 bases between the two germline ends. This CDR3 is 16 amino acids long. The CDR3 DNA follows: TGTGCCAGCAGTCAAATCACGGGACTCGACTGGTACGAGCAGTACTTC. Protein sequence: CASSQITGLDWYEQYF.

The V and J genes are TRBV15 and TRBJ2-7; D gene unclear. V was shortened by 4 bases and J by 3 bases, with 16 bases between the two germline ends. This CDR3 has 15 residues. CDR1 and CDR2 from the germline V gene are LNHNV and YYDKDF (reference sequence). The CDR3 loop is CATSNIGRENYEQYF. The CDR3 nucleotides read TGTGCCACCAGCAATATAGGTAGAGAAAACTACGAGCAGTACTTC.

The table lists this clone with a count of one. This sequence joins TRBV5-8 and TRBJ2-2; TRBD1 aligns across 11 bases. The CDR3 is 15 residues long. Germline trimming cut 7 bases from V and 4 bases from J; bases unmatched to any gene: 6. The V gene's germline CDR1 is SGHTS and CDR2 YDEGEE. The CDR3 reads CASFRDRGVTGELFF. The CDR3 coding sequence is TGTGCCAGCTTTCGGGACAGGGGGGTCACCGGGGAGCTGTTTTTT.

CDR3 sequence reads: CASSPTSGRSHTQYF. The CDR3 DNA reads as TGTGCCAGCAGCCCGACTAGCGGGAGATCGCATACGCAGTATTTT. The rearrangement uses TRBV11-2 and TRBJ2-3; TRBD2 aligns across 12 bases. Trimming removed 5 bases from V and 7 bases from J; junction bases left unmatched: 7. Germline-derived CDR1 and CDR2 are SGHAT and FQNNGV. This CDR3 has 15 amino acids.

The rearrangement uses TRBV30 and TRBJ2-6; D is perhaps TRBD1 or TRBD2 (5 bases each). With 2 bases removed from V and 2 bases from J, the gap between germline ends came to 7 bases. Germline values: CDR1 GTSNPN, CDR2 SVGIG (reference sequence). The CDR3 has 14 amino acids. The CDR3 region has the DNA TGTGCCTGGAGTTTGGGGGCTGGGGCCAACGTCCTGACTTTC. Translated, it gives CAWSLGAGANVLTF.